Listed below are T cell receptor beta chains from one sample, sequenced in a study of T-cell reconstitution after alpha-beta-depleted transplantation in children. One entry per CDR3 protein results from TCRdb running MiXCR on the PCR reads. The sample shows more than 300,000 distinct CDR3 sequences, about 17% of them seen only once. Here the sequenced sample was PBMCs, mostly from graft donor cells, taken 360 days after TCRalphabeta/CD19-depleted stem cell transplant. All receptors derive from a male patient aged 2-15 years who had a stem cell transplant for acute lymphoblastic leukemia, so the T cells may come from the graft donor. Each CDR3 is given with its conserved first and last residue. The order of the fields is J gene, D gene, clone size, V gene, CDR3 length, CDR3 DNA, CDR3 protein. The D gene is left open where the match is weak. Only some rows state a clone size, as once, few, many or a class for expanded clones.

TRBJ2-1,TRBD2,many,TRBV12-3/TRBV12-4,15,TGTGCCAGCAGTCCCCCTAGCGGGAGTATCAATGAGCAGTTCTTC,CASSPPSGSINEQFF
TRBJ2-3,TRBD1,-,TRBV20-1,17,TGCAGTGCTAGAAACCGGAACCGGGACAGGGTCACAGATACGCAGTATTTT,CSARNRNRDRVTDTQYF
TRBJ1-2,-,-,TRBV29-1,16,TGCAGCGTTGAAAGGATCGAAAAGGGACTAAACTATGGCTACACCTTC,CSVERIEKGLNYGYTF
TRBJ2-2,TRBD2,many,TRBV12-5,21,TGTGCTAGTGGTTTGGTACTGACGACTAGCGGTAATCTGGGGCGGATCGGGGAGCTGTTTTTT,CASGLVLTTSGNLGRIGELFF
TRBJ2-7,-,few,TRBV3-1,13,TGTGCCAGCAGCCAAGATAGACACTACGAGCAGTACTTC,CASSQDRHYEQYF
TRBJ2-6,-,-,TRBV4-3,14,TGCGCCAGCAGCCAAGGGACTGGGGCCAACGTCCTGACTTTC,CASSQGTGANVLTF
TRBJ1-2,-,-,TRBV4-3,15,TGCGCCAGCAGCGTAGAAGTGGCCTCCGTCTATGGCTACACCTTC,CASSVEVASVYGYTF
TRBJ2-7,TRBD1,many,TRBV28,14,TGTGCCACCAGGGGGCCTCGACCTTTCTACGAGCAGTACTTC,CATRGPRPFYEQYF
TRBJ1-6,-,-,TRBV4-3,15,TGCGCCAGCAGCCAAGACAAACAGGGCGGTTCACCCCTCCACTTT,CASSQDKQGGSPLHF
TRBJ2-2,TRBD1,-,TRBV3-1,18,TGTACCAGCAGTTTAGCTCGGGGGACAGGGCGGCACACCGGGGAGCTGTTTTTT,CTSSLARGTGRHTGELFF
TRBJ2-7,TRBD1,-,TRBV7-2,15,TGTGCCAGCAGCTTACGGCGGGACAGGGTCTACGAGCAGTACTTC,CASSLRRDRVYEQYF
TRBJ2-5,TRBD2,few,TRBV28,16,TGTGCCAGCAGTCCTTACGGACTAGCAGGGGAAAGATCCCAGTACTTC,CASSPYGLAGERSQYF
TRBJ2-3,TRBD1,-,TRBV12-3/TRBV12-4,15,TGTGCCAGCAGGGACCCGGGACAGGGCACAGATACGCAGTATTTT,CASRDPGQGTDTQYF
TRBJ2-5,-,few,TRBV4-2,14,TGTGCCAGCAGCCAGCTTAACAATAAAGAGACCCAGTACTTC,CASSQLNNKETQYF
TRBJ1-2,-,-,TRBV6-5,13,TGTGCCAGCAGCCGTGACAGTGACTATGGCTACACCTTC,CASSRDSDYGYTF
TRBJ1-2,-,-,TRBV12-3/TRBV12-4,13,TGTGCCGGCGCGCGGGGCGCTAACTATGGCTACACCTTC,CAGARGANYGYTF
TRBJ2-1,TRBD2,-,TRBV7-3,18,TGTGCCAGCAGCCCCTCTAGCGGGAGGTTGATATCTTACAATGAGCAGTTCTTC,CASSPSSGRLISYNEQFF
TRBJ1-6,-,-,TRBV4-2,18,TGTGCCAGCAGCCAAGAAGGGGCGTACAGCTTAGATAATTCACCCCTCCACTTT,CASSQEGAYSLDNSPLHF
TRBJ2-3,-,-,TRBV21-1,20,-,CASSNEWGGGSGRCIDTQYF
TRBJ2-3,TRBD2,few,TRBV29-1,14,TGCAGCGCATGGACTAGCGGGAGGCGATATACGCAGTATTTT,CSAWTSGRRYTQYF
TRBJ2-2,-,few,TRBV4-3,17,TGCGCCAGCAGCCAAGGTGACCAGGTATCGAACACCGGGGAGCTGTTTTTT,CASSQGDQVSNTGELFF
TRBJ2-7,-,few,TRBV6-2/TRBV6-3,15,TGTGCCAGCAGAGACAGTCCTCCGTATTTCTACGAGCAGTACTTC,CASRDSPPYFYEQYF
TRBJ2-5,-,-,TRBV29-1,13,TGCAGCGTTGAAGACCCGGACCGAGAGACCCAGTACTTC,CSVEDPDRETQYF
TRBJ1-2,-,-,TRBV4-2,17,TGTGCCAGCAGCCAAGATCTCACAGGCCCGGGAAACTATGGCTACACCTTC,CASSQDLTGPGNYGYTF
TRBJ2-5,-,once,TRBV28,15,TGTGCCAGCAGTTTATGGGGACGTTCCCAAGAGACCCAGTACTTC,CASSLWGRSQETQYF
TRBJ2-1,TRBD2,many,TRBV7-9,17,TGTGCCAGCAGCTTCGGACTAGCCTTGAGCTCCTACAATGAGCAGTTCTTC,CASSFGLALSSYNEQFF
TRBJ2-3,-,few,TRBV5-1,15,TGCGCCAGCAGCTTGGGGTGGGATTTCACAGATACGCAGTATTTT,CASSLGWDFTDTQYF
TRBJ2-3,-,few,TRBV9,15,TGTGCCAGCAGCGTAGGTTCGGCCAACACAGATACGCAGTATTTT,CASSVGSANTDTQYF
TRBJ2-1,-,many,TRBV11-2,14,TGTGCCAGCAGCTTAAACGACCCCCAGGATGAGCAGTTCTTC,CASSLNDPQDEQFF
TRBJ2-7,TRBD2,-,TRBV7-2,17,TGTGCCAGCAGCATTAGCCCGGGACTAGCGGACTACTACGAGCAGTACTTC,CASSISPGLADYYEQYF
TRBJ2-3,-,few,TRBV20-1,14,TGCAGTGCTAGAGATACGGGAGTCACAGATACGCAGTATTTT,CSARDTGVTDTQYF
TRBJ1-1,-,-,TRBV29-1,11,TGCAGCGTCTCAGGGAACACTGAAGCTTTCTTT,CSVSGNTEAFF
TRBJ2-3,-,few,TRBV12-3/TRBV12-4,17,TGTGCCAGCAGTTCTCCGTCCGGGACCTTGATGTCGGATACGCAGTATTTT,CASSSPSGTLMSDTQYF
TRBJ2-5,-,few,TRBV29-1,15,TGCAGCGTTGAGGGTCACGGGAGAATTGGAGAGACCCAGTACTTC,CSVEGHGRIGETQYF
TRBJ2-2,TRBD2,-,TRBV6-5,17,TGTGCCAGCAGTTACTTGACTAGCGGGAGGAACACCGGGGAGCTGTTTTTT,CASSYLTSGRNTGELFF
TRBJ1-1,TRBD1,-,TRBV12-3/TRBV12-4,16,TGTGCCAGCAGCAACAGGGGTGGATGGGTGAACACTGAAGCTTTCTTT,CASSNRGGWVNTEAFF
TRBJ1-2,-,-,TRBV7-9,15,TGTGCCAGCAGCCCACGGCGGAGTGCCAACTATGGCTACACCTTC,CASSPRRSANYGYTF
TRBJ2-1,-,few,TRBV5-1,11,TGCGCCAGCAGCAACCCACGGGGGCAGTTCTTC,CASSNPRGQFF
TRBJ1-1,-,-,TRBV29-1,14,TGCAGCGTTGTACAGTCAGCGGGGGCTAATGAAGCTTTCTTT,CSVVQSAGANEAFF
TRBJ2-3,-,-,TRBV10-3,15,TGTGCCATCAGTGAGTTGCGGGCCCTGACAGATACGCAGTATTTT,CAISELRALTDTQYF
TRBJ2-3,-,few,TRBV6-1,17,TGTGCCAGCAGCCCCCCCTCTACCTACCCCTACACAGATACGCAGTATTTT,CASSPPSTYPYTDTQYF